This paragraph reports one T cell receptor beta chain. Its cognate antigen is unknown. This sample stems from a study of shared clonotypes between healthy human individuals. V was shortened by 5 bases and J by 0 bases, with 8 bases between the two germline ends. The CDR3 is 14 amino acids. Germline lookup yields CDR1 MDHEN and CDR2 SYDVKM. Roughly 30,000 T cell genomes (approximately 0.2 ug DNA) went into each sorted-subset replicate. The authors' processing: Junction-only immunoSEQ sequences carried no quality scores, so filtering differed. Generated by immunoSEQ multiplex PCR, the TCRdb table keeps only in-frame clones and is missing some. V and J calls and clone size follow that table, whereas D and trimming were derived from the DNA. In the table there are about 1.1 million clones, roughly 80% of which are singletons. Study-wide findings and caveats: Only a few donors were included, so the genetic and exposure-history diversity represented was limited. Sequencing depth was expected to affect clonotype sharing among donors.

The V gene is TRBV28, the J gene TRBJ1-3; possibly TRBD1 for D (6 bases). The specimen sequenced was memory CD4+ T cells from PBMCs. Subset in this sample: CD45RA-negative fraction. The receptor comes from a man aged 18 to 30 in good health. Some clones in this sample may be carry-over from other donors' samples. The CDR3 loop is CASSTDSSGNTIYF. The CDR3 bases are TGTGCCAGCAGTACGGACAGCTCTGGAAACACCATATATTTT.